These 18 T cell receptor beta chains originate from one sample sequenced in a study (dated by TCRdb to about 2015). The library was generated by 5' RACE. The instrument was an Illumina MiSeq. The public reads were reanalyzed by TCRdb: fastp trimming at Q25, MiXCR alignment, in-frame beta chains only. Each entry merges the rows of one CDR3 protein and shows their most common DNA and genes. The sample table contains tens of thousands of distinct CDR3 sequences; only one count was recorded for 28% of them. The ten most abundant clones make up 2% to 2.5% of the sample. Sequencing was done on a sample of naive CD4+ T cells sorted from blood. The meaning of the sample's cell subset or site label: naive CD4+ T cells, CD4+CD45RA+CD25-. The receptors stem from a female donor with breast cancer.

This clonotype has a handful of counts. The rearrangement joins TRBV20-1 to TRBJ2-3; TRBD2 matches 9 bases. The CDR3 extends over 14 amino acids. J was trimmed by 7 bases and V by 1 base; bases with no gene match: 6. Germline loops: CDR1 DFQATT, CDR2 SNEGSKA (reference sequence). CDR3 residues: CSARGSGGPYTQYF. CDR3 nucleotide sequence: TGCAGTGCTAGAGGTAGCGGGGGTCCCTATACGCAGTATTTT.

This clonotype was seen more than once but under ten times. The DNA for the CDR3 is TGCAGTGCTATCAAGCGGGAGGAAAATGAGCAGTTCTTC. Translation gives CSAIKREENEQFF. The chain links TRBV20-1 to TRBJ2-1; 9 bases fit TRBD2. V gave up 4 bases and J gave up 7 bases; unmatched junction bases: 5. The CDR3 has 13 residues. CDR1 and CDR2 from the germline V gene are DFQATT and SNEGSKA (reference sequence).

The gene calls are TRBV6-2 or TRBV6-3 and TRBJ1-1; TRBD1 is a possible D gene (6 bases). V gave up 0 bases and J gave up 3 bases, with 8 bases separating them. The germline V gene has CDR1 MNHEY and CDR2 SVGEGT. The CDR3 sequence is 14 residues long. The CDR3 DNA reads as TGTGCCAGCAGTTACTCGGCAGGGGACACTGAAGCTTTCTTT. Amino acid sequence: CASSYSAGDTEAFF.

Remarks on this clonotype: A much bigger clone sits one base away, suggesting this may be a read error. Lacking the conserved final phenylalanine or tryptophan, this CDR3 likely reflects a read error. The V call is TRBV7-2, the J call TRBJ1-2, with D unresolved. The germline gives CDR1 SGHTA, CDR2 FQGNSA. V shed 0 bases and J shed 7 bases, with 12 bases lying between them. The CDR3 has 14 residues. The CDR3 nucleotides read TGTGCCAGCAGCTTAGCGTCATCCGGGATTGGCTACACCTCC. This codes for CASSLASSGIGYTS.

This chain uses TRBV15 with TRBJ2-1; TRBD2 matches at 8 bases. Germline V gene data show CDR1 as LNHNV and CDR2 as YYDKDF (reference sequence). V gave up 1 base and J gave up 10 bases; unmatched junction bases: 6. The CDR3 covers 14 residues. The CDR3 sequence: CATSRGGLDREQFF. As DNA, the CDR3 is TGTGCCACCAGCAGAGGGGGACTAGATCGGGAGCAGTTCTTC.

Ten or more counts support this clonotype. V is TRBV4-2 and J is TRBJ2-3; D uncertain. CDR3 length equals 14 residues. Germline-derived CDR1 and CDR2 are LGHNA and YNFKEQ. The V and J ends lost 1 base and 6 bases respectively, with 11 bases between them. The CDR3 coding sequence is TGTGCCAGCAGCCAAGGTATTACCACGGATACGCAGTATTTT. It is translated as CASSQGITTDTQYF.

There are a few counts of this clonotype. The chain joins TRBV24-1 to TRBJ1-5; D unclear. CDR1 and CDR2 (germline): KGHDR, SFDVKD. Between the trimmed V and J ends, which lost 7 bases and 3 bases, there was a span of 15 bases. The CDR3 sequence is 15 residues long. The CDR3 bases are TGTGCCACCAGGCGCAGCGGGCAGTACAATCAGCCCCAGCATTTT. Encoded protein: CATRRSGQYNQPQHF.

There are a few counts of this clonotype. V and J are TRBV7-2 and TRBJ1-1; D ambiguous. CDR3 length: 15 residues. V lost 2 bases to trimming and J lost 1 base, with 11 bases between them. Germline V gene data show CDR1 as SGHTA and CDR2 as FQGNSA. Here the CDR3 DNA reads TGTGCCAGCAGCTTATACGGGGTAACGAACACTGAAGCTTTCTTT. Protein: CASSLYGVTNTEAFF.

This clonotype was counted once. V and J are TRBV10-3 and TRBJ2-5; tentative D call: TRBD2 (6 bases). The CDR3 runs to 12 residues. The V end was cut by 11 bases, the J end by 3 bases, with 13 bases between. CDR1 and CDR2 (germline): ENHRY, SYGVKD. The CDR3 loop reads CASRDSEETQYF. CDR3 nucleotide sequence: TGTGCCTCCCGGGACTCTGAAGAGACCCAGTACTTC.

This chain joins TRBV5-1 and TRBJ2-5, with 7 nucleotides matching TRBD2. Looked up from germline, CDR1 is SGHRS and CDR2 is YFSETQ. This CDR3 has 15 amino acids. J lost 5 bases, V lost 4 bases, and 11 bases had no gene match. CDR3 DNA sequence: TGCGCCAGCAGCGTCTCCGGGGGGTCCGGGGAGACCCAGTACTTC. Its protein is CASSVSGGSGETQYF.

The chain links TRBV5-1 to TRBJ2-3, with TRBD2 matching over 11 bases. V was clipped by 2 bases and J by 2 bases; unmatched bases: 10. CDR3 size: 18 residues. Germline V CDR1 and CDR2: SGHRS, YFSETQ. CDR3 nucleotide sequence: TGCGCCAGCAGCTTCCGGCCTAGCGGGGGGCCGATCACAGATACGCAGTATTTT. Protein: CASSFRPSGGPITDTQYF.

This clonotype was observed a handful of times. J is TRBJ2-5 and V is TRBV5-1; 14 bases fit TRBD2. There are 17 residues in the CDR3. Looked up from germline, CDR1 is SGHRS and CDR2 is YFSETQ. The ends lost 3 bases at V and 4 bases at J; junction bases unmatched: 8. The CDR3 is CASSWRLAGGSRETQYF. As DNA, the CDR3 is TGCGCCAGCAGCTGGAGACTAGCGGGGGGGTCTCGAGAGACCCAGTACTTC.

Comment on this clonotype: It may be a read error: a sequence one base away is much more abundant. This chain uses TRBV29-1 with TRBJ2-5, with D possibly being TRBD2 (7 bases). V lost 6 bases to trimming and J lost 0 bases, with 14 bases between them. Germline V gene data show CDR1 as SQVTM and CDR2 as ANQGSEA. The CDR3 extends over 14 amino acids. In nucleotides, the CDR3 is TGCAGCGTGGGGGGGGGCAAGTACCAAGAGACCCAGTACTTC. Protein: CSVGGGKYQETQYF.

This clonotype has only a few counts. The chain links TRBV30 to TRBJ2-5; TRBD2 aligns across 7 bases. The V gene end was trimmed by 5 bases and the J gene end by 5 bases; junction bases not matched to a gene: 14. CDR1 is GTSNPN and CDR2 is SVGIG in the germline V gene (reference sequence). CDR3 length: 15 residues. The CDR3 nucleotides read TGTGCCTGGGCCCCGGGCGGGAGTTCTTGGGAGACCCAGTACTTC. This translates into CAWAPGGSSWETQYF.

The rearrangement uses TRBV13 and TRBJ2-3; D not certain. V was clipped by 5 bases and J by 0 bases, with 12 bases between them. The CDR3 totals 15 residues. Germline lookup yields CDR1 PRHDT and CDR2 FYEKMQ (reference sequence). CDR3 coding DNA: TGTGCCAGCAGCCCGGGCAGAACCAGCACAGATACGCAGTATTTT. Encoded protein: CASSPGRTSTDTQYF. The full variable domain, its missing parts supplied by reference TRBV13 and TRBJ2-3, is AAGVIQSPRHLIKEKRETATLKCYPIPRHDTVYWYQQGPGQDPQFLISFYEKMQSDKGSIPDRFSAQQFSDYHSELNMSSLELGDSALYFCASSPGRTSTDTQYFGPGTRLTVL.

A few counts support this clonotype. This chain links TRBV9 with TRBJ1-4; D is unclear. With 4 bases removed from V and 5 bases from J, the gap between germline ends came to 12 bases. Germline CDR1 SGDLS, CDR2 YYNGEE. The CDR3 consists of 14 residues. The CDR3 is CASSPWQSNEKLFF. In DNA form, the CDR3 reads TGTGCCAGCAGCCCCTGGCAGAGCAATGAAAAACTGTTTTTT.

The CDR3 region is CASSGGRYEQYF. The CDR3 DNA follows: TGTGCCAGCAGTGGGGGTAGATACGAGCAGTACTTC. The chain recombines TRBV28 with TRBJ2-7, with D perhaps given as TRBD1 or TRBD2 (5 bases each). Per germline, CDR1 MDHEN and CDR2 SYDVKM. V was clipped by 5 bases and J by 4 bases, with 9 bases between them. The CDR3 runs to 12 residues.

A remark on this clonotype: A read error is possible here, since a much larger clone lies one base away. This sequence joins TRBV19 and TRBJ1-1; D gene unclear. The V gene's germline CDR1 is LNHDA and CDR2 SQIVND (reference sequence). This CDR3 region has 14 residues. Trimming took off 7 bases at V and 1 base at J, with 13 bases between the two ends. CDR3 sequence: CASINVARNTEAFF. CDR3 coding DNA: TGTGCCAGTATCAACGTCGCAAGGAACACTGAAGCTTTCTTT. The whole variable domain, filled in from reference TRBV19 and TRBJ1-1, reads DGGITQSPKYLFRKEGQNVTLSCEQNLNHDAMYWYRQDPGQGLRLIYYSQIVNDFQKGDIAEGYSVSREKKESFPLTVTSAQKNPTAFYLCASINVARNTEAFFGQGTRLTVV.